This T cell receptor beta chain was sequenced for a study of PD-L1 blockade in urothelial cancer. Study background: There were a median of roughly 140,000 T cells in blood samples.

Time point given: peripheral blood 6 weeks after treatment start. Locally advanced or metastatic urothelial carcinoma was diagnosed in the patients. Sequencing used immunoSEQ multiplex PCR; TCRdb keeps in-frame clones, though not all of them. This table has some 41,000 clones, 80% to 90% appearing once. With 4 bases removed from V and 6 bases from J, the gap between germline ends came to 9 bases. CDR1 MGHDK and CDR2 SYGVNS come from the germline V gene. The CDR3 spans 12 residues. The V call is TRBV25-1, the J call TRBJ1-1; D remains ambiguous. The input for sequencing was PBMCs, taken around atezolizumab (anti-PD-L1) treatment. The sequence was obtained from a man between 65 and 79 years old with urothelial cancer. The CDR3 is CASSGGRPEAFF. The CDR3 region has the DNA TGTGCCAGCAGTGGAGGGCGACCTGAAGCTTTCTTT.